This T cell receptor beta chain emerged from a study of blood T cell repertoires in COVID-19. Study-level information: T cells, B-cell-depleted T cells, or PBMCs supplied cDNA or gDNA.

Sequencing used immunoSEQ multiplex PCR; TCRdb keeps in-frame clones, though not all of them. Among more than 130,000 clones listed, roughly 80% were seen once. CDR1 is LNHDA, CDR2 SQIVND, per germline (reference sequence). The V end lost 5 bases, the J end lost 3 bases, and 11 bases lay between the germline ends. The CDR3 is 13 residues long. The clonotype originates from a woman of 80 years or more in a cohort sampled during active or convalescent COVID-19. V usage is TRBV19 and J usage is TRBJ2-7; D remains ambiguous. The sequenced material came from peripheral blood. The CDR3 DNA reads TGTGCCAGTAGTCTGCGGATGGGCTACGAGCAGTACTTC. Residues: CASSLRMGYEQYF.